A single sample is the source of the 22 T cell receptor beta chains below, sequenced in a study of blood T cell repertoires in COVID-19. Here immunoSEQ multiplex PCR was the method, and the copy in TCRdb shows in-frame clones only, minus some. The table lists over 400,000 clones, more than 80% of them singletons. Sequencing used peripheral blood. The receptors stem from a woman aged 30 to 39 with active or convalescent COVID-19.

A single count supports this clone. The DNA of the CDR3 is TGTGCCAGCAGCGAAACAGCGGGGACCGGGGAGCTGTTTTTT. Encoded protein: CASSETAGTGELFF. The rearrangement links TRBV3-1 (or the pseudogene TRBV3-2) to TRBJ2-2, with 7 bases lining up with TRBD2. Germline V gene lookup returns CDR1 LGHDT and CDR2 YNNKEL (reference sequence). Trimming at V came to 5 bases and at J to 5 bases, leaving 5 bases not matched to a gene. The CDR3 spans 14 residues.

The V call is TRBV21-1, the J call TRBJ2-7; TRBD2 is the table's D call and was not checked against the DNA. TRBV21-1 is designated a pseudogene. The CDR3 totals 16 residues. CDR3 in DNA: TGTGCCAGCAGCAAAGTAATCGGAGTTTGCTCCTACGAGCAGTACTTC. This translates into CASSKVIGVCSYEQYF.

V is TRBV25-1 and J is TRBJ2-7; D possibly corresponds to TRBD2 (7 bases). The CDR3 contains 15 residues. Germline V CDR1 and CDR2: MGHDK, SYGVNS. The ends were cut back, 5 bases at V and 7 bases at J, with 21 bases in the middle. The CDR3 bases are TGTGCCAGCAGTCCCCGGGGGGCACCCAGAGGGGAGCAGTACTTC. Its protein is CASSPRGAPRGEQYF.

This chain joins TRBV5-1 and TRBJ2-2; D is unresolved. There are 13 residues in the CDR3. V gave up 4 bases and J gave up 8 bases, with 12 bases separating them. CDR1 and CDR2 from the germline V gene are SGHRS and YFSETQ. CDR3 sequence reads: CASSPRVSGELFF. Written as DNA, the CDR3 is TGCGCCAGCAGCCCCCGGGTCTCAGGGGAGCTGTTTTTT.

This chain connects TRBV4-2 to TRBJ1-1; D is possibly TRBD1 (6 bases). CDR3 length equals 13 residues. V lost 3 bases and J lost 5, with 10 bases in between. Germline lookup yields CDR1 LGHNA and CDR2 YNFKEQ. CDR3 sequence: CASSQVGATEAFF. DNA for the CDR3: TGTGCCAGCAGCCAGGTGGGGGCTACTGAAGCTTTCTTT.

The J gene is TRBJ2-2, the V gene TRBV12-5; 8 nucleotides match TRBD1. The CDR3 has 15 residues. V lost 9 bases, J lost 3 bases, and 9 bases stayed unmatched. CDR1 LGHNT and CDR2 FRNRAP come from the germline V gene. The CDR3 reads CASGQGPSDTGELFF. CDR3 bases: TGTGCTAGCGGACAGGGCCCATCGGACACCGGGGAGCTGTTTTTT.

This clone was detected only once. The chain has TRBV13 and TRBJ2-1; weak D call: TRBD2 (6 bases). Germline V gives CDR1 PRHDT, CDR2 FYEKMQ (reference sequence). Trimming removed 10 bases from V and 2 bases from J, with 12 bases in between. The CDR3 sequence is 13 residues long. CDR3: CATSEGPYNEQFF. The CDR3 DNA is TGTGCCACCTCGGAGGGGCCCTACAATGAGCAGTTCTTC.

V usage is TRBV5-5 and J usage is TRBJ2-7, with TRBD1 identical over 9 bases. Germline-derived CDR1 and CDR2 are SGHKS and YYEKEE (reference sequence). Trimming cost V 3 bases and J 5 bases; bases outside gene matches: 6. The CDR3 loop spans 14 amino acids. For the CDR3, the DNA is TGTGCCAGCAGCTCCGGGACAGGGCAGGACGAGCAGTACTTC. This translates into CASSSGTGQDEQYF.

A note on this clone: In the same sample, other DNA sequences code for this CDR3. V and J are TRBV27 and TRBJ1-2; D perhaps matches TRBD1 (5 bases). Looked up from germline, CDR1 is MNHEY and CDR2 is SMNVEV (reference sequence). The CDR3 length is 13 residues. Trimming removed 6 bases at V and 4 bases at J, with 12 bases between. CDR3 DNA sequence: TGTGCCAGCAGAACCACCGGGGGCTATGGCTACACCTTC. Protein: CASRTTGGYGYTF.

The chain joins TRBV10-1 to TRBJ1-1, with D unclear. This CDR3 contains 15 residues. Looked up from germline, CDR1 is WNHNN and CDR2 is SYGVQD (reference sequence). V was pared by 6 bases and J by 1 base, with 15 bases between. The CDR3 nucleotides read TGCGCCAGCAGCTCGGGATCAACGCCGAACACTGAAGCTTTCTTT. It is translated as CASSSGSTPNTEAFF.

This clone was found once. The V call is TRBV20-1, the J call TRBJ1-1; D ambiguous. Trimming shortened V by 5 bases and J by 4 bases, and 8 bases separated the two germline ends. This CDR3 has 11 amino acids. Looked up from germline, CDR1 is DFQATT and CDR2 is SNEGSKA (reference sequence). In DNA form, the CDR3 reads TGCAGTGCTGGAGCCTCCACTGAAGCTTTCTTT. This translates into CSAGASTEAFF.

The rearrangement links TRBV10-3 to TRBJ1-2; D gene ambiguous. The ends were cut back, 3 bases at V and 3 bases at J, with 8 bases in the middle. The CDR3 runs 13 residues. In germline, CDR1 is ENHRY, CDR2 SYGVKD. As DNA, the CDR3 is TGTGCCATCAGTGATTTAGCGTACTATGGCTACACCTTC. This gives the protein CAISDLAYYGYTF.

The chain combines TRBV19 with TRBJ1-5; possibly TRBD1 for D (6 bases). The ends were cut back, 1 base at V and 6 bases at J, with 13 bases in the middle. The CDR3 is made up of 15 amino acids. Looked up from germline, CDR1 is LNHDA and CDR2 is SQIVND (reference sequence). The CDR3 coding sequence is TGTGCCAGTAGTATAGTTAGGGGGTGGGGTCAGCCCCAGCATTTT. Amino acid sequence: CASSIVRGWGQPQHF.

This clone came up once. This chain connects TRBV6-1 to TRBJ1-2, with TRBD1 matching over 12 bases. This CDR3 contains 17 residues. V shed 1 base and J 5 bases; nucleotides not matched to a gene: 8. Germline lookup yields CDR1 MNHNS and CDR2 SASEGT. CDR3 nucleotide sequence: TGTGCCAGCAGTGAAGTAGGGACAGGGGGCGCGATTTATGGCTACACCTTC. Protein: CASSEVGTGGAIYGYTF.

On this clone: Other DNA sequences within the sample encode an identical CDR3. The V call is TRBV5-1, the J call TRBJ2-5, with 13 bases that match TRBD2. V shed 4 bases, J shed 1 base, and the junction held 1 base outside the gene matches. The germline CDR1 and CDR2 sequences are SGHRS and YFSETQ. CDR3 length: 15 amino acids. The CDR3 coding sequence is TGCGCCAGCAGCCGGACTAGCGGGGGCCAAGAGACCCAGTACTTC. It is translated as CASSRTSGGQETQYF.

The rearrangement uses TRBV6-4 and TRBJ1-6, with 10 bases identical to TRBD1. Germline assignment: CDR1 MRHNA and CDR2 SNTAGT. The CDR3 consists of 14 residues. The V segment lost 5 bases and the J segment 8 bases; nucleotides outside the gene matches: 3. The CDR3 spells CASSPGQGYSPLHF. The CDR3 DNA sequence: TGTGCCAGCAGTCCGGGACAGGGGTATTCACCCCTCCACTTT.

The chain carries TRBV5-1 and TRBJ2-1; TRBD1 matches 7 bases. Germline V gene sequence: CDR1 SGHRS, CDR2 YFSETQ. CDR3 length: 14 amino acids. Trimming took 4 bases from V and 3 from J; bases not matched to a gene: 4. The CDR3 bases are TGCGCCAGCAGCACGGGACAGTACTACAATGAGCAGTTCTTC. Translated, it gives CASSTGQYYNEQFF.

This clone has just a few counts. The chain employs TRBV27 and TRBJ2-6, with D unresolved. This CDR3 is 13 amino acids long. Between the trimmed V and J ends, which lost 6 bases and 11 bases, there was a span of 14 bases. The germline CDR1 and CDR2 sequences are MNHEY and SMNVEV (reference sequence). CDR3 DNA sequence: TGTGCCAGCAGCATTACTACCCCCCACGTCCTGACTTTC. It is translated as CASSITTPHVLTF.

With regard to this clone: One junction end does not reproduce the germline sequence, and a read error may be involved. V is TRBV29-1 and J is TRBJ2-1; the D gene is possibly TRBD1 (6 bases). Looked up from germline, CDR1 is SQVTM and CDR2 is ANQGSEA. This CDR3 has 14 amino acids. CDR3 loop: CSVEADSNYNEQFF. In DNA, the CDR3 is TGCAGCGTGGAAGCGGACAGCAACTACAATGAGCAGTTCTTC.

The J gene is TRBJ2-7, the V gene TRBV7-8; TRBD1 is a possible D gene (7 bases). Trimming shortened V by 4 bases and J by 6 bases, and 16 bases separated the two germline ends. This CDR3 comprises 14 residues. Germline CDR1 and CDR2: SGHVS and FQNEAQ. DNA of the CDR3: TGTGCCAGCAGCTCGACAGGGAGGTATGGCGAGCAGTACTTC. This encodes CASSSTGRYGEQYF.

The DNA of the CDR3 is TGTGCCACGCGACAGGGGGCAGCTGATAATTCACCCCTCCACTTT. Residues: CATRQGAADNSPLHF. The V and J genes are TRBV7-6 and TRBJ1-6, with TRBD1 matching 10 bases. With 10 bases clipped from V and 5 bases from J, the junction kept 8 bases outside the gene matches. The CDR3 totals 15 residues. CDR1 is SGHVS and CDR2 is FNYEAQ in the germline V gene.

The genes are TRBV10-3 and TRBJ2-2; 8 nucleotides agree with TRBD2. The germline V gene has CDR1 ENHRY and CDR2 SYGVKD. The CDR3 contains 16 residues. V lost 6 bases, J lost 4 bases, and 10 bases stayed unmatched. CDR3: CAISEAGLDLTGELFF. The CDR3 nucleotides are TGTGCCATCAGCGAGGCGGGACTAGACCTCACCGGGGAGCTGTTTTTT.